This T cell receptor (beta chain) came from a study of blood T cell repertoires in COVID-19. Repertoires were generated with immunoSEQ multiplex PCR, while TCRdb's copy carries only in-frame clones and drops some. Among about 250,000 clones listed, about 91% were seen once. Trimming removed 4 bases from V and 3 bases from J; junction bases left unmatched: 4. This CDR3 region has 15 residues. Germline V gene lookup returns CDR1 KGHSH and CDR2 LQKENI. This clone was counted only a few times. This clonotype was sampled from a woman aged 40 to 55 who had recovered from COVID-19. Specimen: peripheral blood. The genes are TRBV18 and TRBJ2-2; 8 bases map to TRBD1. The CDR3 bases are TGTGCCAGCTCACTTGCACAGGGGGACACCGGGGAGCTGTTTTTT. It specifies CASSLAQGDTGELFF.